These T cell receptor beta chains were read from a single sample in a study of OX40 agonist ivuxolimab in advanced cancers. Clones were sequenced by immunoSEQ multiplex PCR, and TCRdb holds only the in-frame ones, with some missing. The sample carries tens of thousands of clones, around 83% recorded once. Material: CD4+ or CD8+ T cells sorted from blood, obtained in a trial of the OX40 agonist ivuxolimab. Receptors were obtained from an adult with an advanced solid tumor such as melanoma, head and neck, liver or kidney cancer. Both conserved end residues are part of each CDR3. A row's size may be missing; if present it is once, few, many or a size class.

V gene | clone size | CDR3 protein
TRBV7-2 | . | CASSLDSGAETQYF
TRBV18 | . | CASSPKGPGQSGANVLTF
TRBV6-1 | . | CASSSSGRAGDTQYF
TRBV19 | . | CASRGQGNTEAFF
TRBV10-3 | . | CAIMDFKETQYF
TRBV27 | . | CASYTVDRALYEQYF
TRBV5-1 | . | CASSLGLGQASETQYF
TRBV7-7 | few | CASSRDRAGELFF
TRBV18 | . | CASSPGGGGEKLFF
TRBV5-4 | . | CASSLGLNDQPQHF
TRBV6-1 | . | CASSAPPSDTQYF
TRBV5-1 | few | CASSLATGSSYEQYF
TRBV5-1 | . | CASSLDGGRAIDTQYF